A selection of T cell receptor beta chains follows, all from one sample in a study of regulatory T cells in long-lasting Graves disease. MiXCR, applied by TCRdb to the multiplex PCR reads, yields one record per CDR3 protein. The table shows roughly 400,000 distinct CDR3 sequences, with 20% to 25% occurring only once. The specimen comprised peripheral blood mononuclear cells (PBMCs), sampled when the disease was refractory, from a patient treated with antithyroid drugs. These receptors were taken from a female donor with Graves disease. CDR3s include the opening cysteine and the closing phenylalanine or tryptophan. The order of the fields is V gene, clone size, D gene, J gene, CDR3 DNA, CDR3 protein. A D gene is named only where the DNA matches it firmly. Where a row states a size, it is once, few, many or the class of an expanded clone; other rows omit it.

v_call: TRBV20-1
clone_size: few
d_call: -
j_call: TRBJ2-1
cdr3_nt: TGCAGTGCTAGAGTGGGCGGGCTGTACAATGAGCAGTTCTTC
cdr3_aa: CSARVGGLYNEQFF

v_call: TRBV12-3/TRBV12-4
clone_size: many
d_call: -
j_call: TRBJ1-2
cdr3_nt: TGTGCCAGCAGGGCAGGATATTCAAACTATGGCTACACCTTC
cdr3_aa: CASRAGYSNYGYTF

v_call: TRBV7-8
clone_size: many
d_call: -
j_call: TRBJ2-5
cdr3_nt: TGTGCCAGCAGCTTAGATCAGGGGTCGGCGGGACGGGTTTTCTTAAAGACCCAGTACTTC
cdr3_aa: CASSLDQGSAGRVFLKTQYF

v_call: TRBV5-5
clone_size: many
d_call: TRBD2
j_call: TRBJ2-5
cdr3_nt: TGTGCCAGCAGCTCCAGCGGGAGGGCCTTGCGGGAGACCCAGTACTTC
cdr3_aa: CASSSSGRALRETQYF

v_call: TRBV19
clone_size: few
d_call: -
j_call: TRBJ1-1
cdr3_nt: TGTGCCAGTAGTACCCGGCCGACTGGTAGATTGAACACTGAAGCTTTCTTT
cdr3_aa: CASSTRPTGRLNTEAFF

v_call: TRBV7-9
clone_size: -
d_call: TRBD1
j_call: TRBJ1-1
cdr3_nt: TGTGCCAGCAACCAAAACCCGGGACAGGGGGTTGAAGCTTTCTTT
cdr3_aa: CASNQNPGQGVEAFF

v_call: TRBV28
clone_size: many
d_call: TRBD2
j_call: TRBJ2-2
cdr3_nt: TGTGCCAGCAGTTTACCGGGAGCGGGGACGAACACCGGGGAGCTGTTTTTT
cdr3_aa: CASSLPGAGTNTGELFF

v_call: TRBV5-5
clone_size: few
d_call: TRBD1
j_call: TRBJ1-1
cdr3_nt: TGTGCCAGCAGCCTCTACAGGGGAGACACTGAAGCTTTCTTT
cdr3_aa: CASSLYRGDTEAFF

v_call: TRBV2
clone_size: many
d_call: TRBD1
j_call: TRBJ1-4
cdr3_nt: TGTGCCAGCAGGACAGGGGATAATGAAAAACTGTTTTTT
cdr3_aa: CASRTGDNEKLFF

v_call: TRBV10-1
clone_size: -
d_call: -
j_call: TRBJ2-2
cdr3_nt: TGCGCCAGCAGCTACGGGTCGAGGGGGGACGGGGAGCTGTTTTTT
cdr3_aa: CASSYGSRGDGELFF

v_call: TRBV5-1
clone_size: -
d_call: TRBD1
j_call: TRBJ1-4
cdr3_nt: TGCGCCAGCGGCCGGGACAGGGGAGATGAAAAACTGTTTTTT
cdr3_aa: CASGRDRGDEKLFF

v_call: TRBV6-1
clone_size: -
d_call: TRBD1
j_call: TRBJ2-4
cdr3_nt: TGTGCCAGCAGGCACGGACAGGGGGAGTACTTC
cdr3_aa: CASRHGQGEYF

v_call: TRBV28
clone_size: -
d_call: -
j_call: TRBJ2-1
cdr3_nt: TGTGCCAGCAGTTTCACGGTTCAGAATGAGCAGTTCTTC
cdr3_aa: CASSFTVQNEQFF

v_call: TRBV10-3
clone_size: -
d_call: -
j_call: TRBJ2-7
cdr3_nt: TGTGCCATCAGTGACAGGGTTGGTTACGAGCAGTACTTC
cdr3_aa: CAISDRVGYEQYF

v_call: TRBV20-1
clone_size: few
d_call: -
j_call: TRBJ2-4
cdr3_nt: TGCAGTGTTGGACCTCTAGCCAAAAACATTCAGTACTTC
cdr3_aa: CSVGPLAKNIQYF

v_call: TRBV2
clone_size: many
d_call: -
j_call: TRBJ2-2
cdr3_nt: TGTGCCAGCAGTGAAGCGCCGGGAATGGGCGGGGAGCTGTTTTTT
cdr3_aa: CASSEAPGMGGELFF

v_call: TRBV20-1
clone_size: few
d_call: TRBD2
j_call: TRBJ2-7
cdr3_nt: TGCAGTGCTTTCCGATGGACTAGCGGGAGCTACGAGCAGTACTTC
cdr3_aa: CSAFRWTSGSYEQYF

v_call: TRBV28
clone_size: many
d_call: -
j_call: TRBJ1-2
cdr3_nt: TGTGCCAGCAGTTTAGCCGACACCGTCAACTATGGCTACACCTTC
cdr3_aa: CASSLADTVNYGYTF

v_call: TRBV27
clone_size: few
d_call: -
j_call: TRBJ2-5
cdr3_nt: TGTGCCAGCGCCCCGGGTACAGGGGAGACCCAGTACTTC
cdr3_aa: CASAPGTGETQYF

v_call: TRBV28
clone_size: many
d_call: -
j_call: TRBJ2-2
cdr3_nt: TGTGCCACCTCGGGGTCAGCGAACACCGGGGAGCTGTTTTTT
cdr3_aa: CATSGSANTGELFF

v_call: TRBV14
clone_size: few
d_call: -
j_call: TRBJ1-1
cdr3_nt: TGTGCCAGCAGCCTTACGGGTTACTACACTGAAGCTTTCTTT
cdr3_aa: CASSLTGYYTEAFF

v_call: TRBV9
clone_size: -
d_call: -
j_call: TRBJ2-1
cdr3_nt: TGTGCCAGCACGCACAGGGGGGGCCAGGGGAATGAGCAGTTCTTC
cdr3_aa: CASTHRGGQGNEQFF

v_call: TRBV27
clone_size: many
d_call: TRBD2
j_call: TRBJ2-5
cdr3_nt: TGTGCCAGCAGTCCCTCCGGACTAGCGGGAATTGGTCCACTATTC
cdr3_aa: CASSPSGLAGIGPLF